Shown below are 20 T cell receptor beta chains from a single sample sequenced in a study of cytomegalovirus exposure and HLA in healthy donors. PCR involved 60 Vbeta and 13 Jbeta primers. The protocol was immunoSEQ multiplex PCR, while the TCRdb copy is restricted to in-frame clones and leaves out a portion. The sample holds about 200,000 clones, 75% to 80% seen once. Input material: PBMCs. The receptors originated from a man between 18 and 35 years old in good health and CMV-seronegative.

The CDR3 here is CASRAAYGADTQYF. The DNA of the CDR3 is TGTGCCAGCAGGGCCGCGTATGGGGCGGATACGCAGTATTTT. The gene calls are TRBV6-5 and TRBJ2-3; TRBD1 is a possible D gene (5 bases). The V and J ends lost 6 bases and 6 bases respectively, with 16 bases between them. This CDR3 is built from 14 residues. CDR1 is MNHEY and CDR2 is SVGAGI in the germline V gene.

The CDR3: CASSEAGQGLQPQHF. The CDR3 bases are TGTGCCAGCAGTGAAGCGGGACAGGGGCTTCAGCCCCAGCATTTT. This sequence joins TRBV6-1 and TRBJ1-5; 10 bases line up with TRBD1. J was trimmed by 6 bases and V by 0 bases; bases with no gene match: 2. Germline V lookup: CDR1 MNHNS, CDR2 SASEGT. The CDR3 length is 15 residues.

The chain links TRBV7-6 to TRBJ1-5, with D possibly being TRBD1 (5 bases). CDR1 and CDR2 (germline): SGHVS, FNYEAQ. V was cut by 0 bases and J by 5 bases, with 11 bases left in between. This CDR3 has 15 residues. The CDR3 DNA reads as TGTGCCAGCAGCTTAGCAGCTGGGGGGGATCAGCCCCAGCATTTT. Amino acids: CASSLAAGGDQPQHF.

The rearrangement joins TRBV9 to TRBJ2-1; 14 bases line up with TRBD2. The V segment lost 4 bases and the J segment 0 bases; nucleotides outside the gene matches: 12. The germline CDR1 and CDR2 sequences are SGDLS and YYNGEE. There are 20 residues in the CDR3. The CDR3 DNA sequence: TGTGCCAGCAGCATGGGACTAGCGGGGGCTTGGGGGGGCTCCTACAATGAGCAGTTCTTC. This gives the protein CASSMGLAGAWGGSYNEQFF.

This clone has more than one count but fewer than ten. CDR3 in amino acids: CASSLSDSVTYGYTF. The CDR3 bases are TGTGCCAGCAGTTTATCCGACAGCGTGACCTATGGCTACACCTTC. V is TRBV28 and J is TRBJ1-2, with D possibly matching TRBD1 (5 bases). V was shortened by 1 base and J by 4 bases, with 13 bases between the two germline ends. CDR1 is MDHEN and CDR2 is SYDVKM in the germline V gene. The CDR3 consists of 15 residues.

This clone was picked up a small number of times. The chain combines TRBV11-1 with TRBJ1-1; perhaps TRBD1 as D (6 bases). Trimming removed 5 bases at V and 0 bases at J, with 13 bases between. This CDR3 region has 15 residues. Germline CDR1 SGHAT, CDR2 FQDESV (reference sequence). The CDR3: CASSPGQNMNTEAFF. The CDR3 DNA follows: TGTGCCAGCAGCCCCGGACAGAACATGAACACTGAAGCTTTCTTT.

The genes are TRBV2 and TRBJ1-3, with 7 bases aligning to TRBD1. The CDR3 covers 15 residues. CDR1 and CDR2 (germline): SNHLY, FYNNEI. V lost 4 bases to trimming and J lost 4 bases; unmatched junction nucleotides: 7. The CDR3, as DNA: TGTGCCAGCAGTGTTGAAACAGGGGACGGAAACACCATATATTTT. As protein: CASSVETGDGNTIYF.

Here the CDR3 DNA reads TGTGCCAGCAGGGGACTAGCGGGAGTTGTAGAGACCCAGTACTTC. Protein sequence: CASRGLAGVVETQYF. The chain recombines TRBV27 with TRBJ2-5, with 14 bases fitting TRBD2. This CDR3 is 15 amino acids long. Trimming cost V 6 bases and J 4 bases; bases outside gene matches: 4. The germline V gene encodes CDR1 MNHEY and CDR2 SMNVEV (reference sequence).

V and J are TRBV19 and TRBJ2-7; 9 bases align to TRBD2. Germline lookup yields CDR1 LNHDA and CDR2 SQIVND (reference sequence). V dropped 3 bases and J dropped 0; count of bases not matched to a gene: 6. The CDR3 length is 16 residues. The CDR3 is CASSMLTSGTSYEQYF. The CDR3 bases are TGTGCCAGTAGTATGTTGACTAGCGGTACCTCCTACGAGCAGTACTTC.

This chain links TRBV7-9 with TRBJ2-3; D perhaps matches TRBD2 (6 bases). The CDR3 loop spans 15 amino acids. V gave up 1 base and J gave up 4 bases, with 12 bases separating them. Germline CDR1 is SEHNR and CDR2 is FQNEAQ (reference sequence). The CDR3 DNA follows: TGTGCCAGCAGCTTAGGCGGGGCCGTTGCAGATACGCAGTATTTT. It yields the protein CASSLGGAVADTQYF.

This clone was picked up a small number of times. The V call is TRBV4-3, the J call TRBJ2-3; 9 bases are shared with TRBD2. Losses at the gene ends were 0 bases for V and 5 bases for J; bases not matched to a gene: 9. Germline V gene data show CDR1 as LGHNA and CDR2 as YSLEER. This CDR3 has 17 amino acids. The CDR3 spells CASSQDRASGAEDTQYF. CDR3 DNA: TGCGCCAGCAGCCAAGATAGGGCTAGCGGGGCTGAAGATACGCAGTATTTT.

This chain uses TRBV6-5 with TRBJ1-6, with 7 bases lining up with TRBD1. The CDR3 contains 14 residues. Germline CDR1 reads MNHEY; CDR2 reads SVGAGI. The trim removed 7 bases at V and 0 bases at J, leaving 0 bases unmatched. The CDR3 loop is CASNRGSYNSPLHF. In DNA form, the CDR3 reads TGTGCCAGCAACAGGGGCTCCTATAATTCACCCCTCCACTTT.

This sequence joins TRBV10-3 and TRBJ2-3, with 7 bases aligning to TRBD2. The CDR3 is 14 residues long. Trimming at V came to 5 bases and at J to 2 bases, leaving 4 bases not matched to a gene. The V gene's germline CDR1 is ENHRY and CDR2 SYGVKD. The CDR3 region is CAISSRDYTDTQYF. The CDR3 region has the DNA TGTGCCATCAGTAGCCGGGACTACACAGATACGCAGTATTTT.

The V call is TRBV23-1, the J call TRBJ2-7; maybe TRBD2 (6 bases). TRBV23-1 is flagged as an ORF with uncertain function. The CDR3 covers 16 residues. Trimming removed 3 bases at V and 1 base at J, with 16 bases between. Here the CDR3 DNA reads TGCGCCAGCAGTCAGGGGGGAATAATACCTTCCTACGAGCAGTACTTC. This encodes CASSQGGIIPSYEQYF.

In this sample, this clone turned up once. The J gene is TRBJ2-5, the V gene TRBV4-1; the match to TRBD2 covers 7 bases. This CDR3 has 16 amino acids. Trimming cost V 0 bases and J 7 bases; bases outside gene matches: 11. The germline gives CDR1 MGHRA, CDR2 YSYEKL. The CDR3 reads CASSQDLLGWGGTQYF. Here the CDR3 DNA reads TGCGCCAGCAGCCAAGATCTCCTGGGTTGGGGGGGGACCCAGTACTTC.

The chain recombines TRBV6-5 with TRBJ1-3; D is unclear. CDR1 and CDR2 from the germline V gene are MNHEY and SVGAGI. Trimming took off 8 bases at V and 0 bases at J, with 2 bases between the two ends. This CDR3 region has 11 residues. The CDR3 here is CASYSGNTIYF. The CDR3 nucleotides are TGTGCCAGCTACTCTGGAAACACCATATATTTT.

The chain joins TRBV28 to TRBJ2-7; D call uncertain. The germline gives CDR1 MDHEN, CDR2 SYDVKM. The V end lost 2 bases, the J end lost 0 bases, and 5 bases lay between the germline ends. CDR3 size: 13 residues. The CDR3 is CASSLQDSYEQYF. CDR3 DNA sequence: TGTGCCAGCAGTTTACAGGACTCCTACGAGCAGTACTTC.

This rearrangement joins TRBV11-2 to TRBJ2-7; D possibly matches TRBD1 or TRBD2 (5 bases each). CDR3 length: 15 amino acids. Per germline, CDR1 SGHAT and CDR2 FQNNGV. The V and J ends lost 5 bases and 3 bases respectively, with 17 bases between them. CDR3 bases: TGTGCCAGCAGCGTAGGGAGACAGCTACTCTACGAGCAGTACTTC. Protein sequence: CASSVGRQLLYEQYF.

This clone was observed a handful of times. This CDR3 reads CASSRGQGYTGELFF. As DNA, the CDR3 is TGTGCCAGCAGCCGGGGACAGGGCTACACCGGGGAGCTGTTTTTT. The rearrangement uses TRBV14 and TRBJ2-2; TRBD1 matches at 9 bases. The CDR3 loop spans 15 amino acids. CDR1 SGHDN and CDR2 FVKESK come from the germline V gene. Unmatched junction bases numbered 3, after V lost 4 bases and J lost 3 bases.

The chain is built from TRBV7-9 and TRBJ2-6; TRBD1 might be the D (5 bases). Deletions cut 4 bases from V and 1 base from J, with 17 bases between. The CDR3 covers 18 residues. Germline CDR1 reads SEHNR; CDR2 reads FQNEAQ (reference sequence). The CDR3 DNA follows: TGTGCCAGCAGCTCGCCGTTAGGGGAAATGTCTGGGGCCAACGTCCTGACTTTC. Its protein is CASSSPLGEMSGANVLTF.